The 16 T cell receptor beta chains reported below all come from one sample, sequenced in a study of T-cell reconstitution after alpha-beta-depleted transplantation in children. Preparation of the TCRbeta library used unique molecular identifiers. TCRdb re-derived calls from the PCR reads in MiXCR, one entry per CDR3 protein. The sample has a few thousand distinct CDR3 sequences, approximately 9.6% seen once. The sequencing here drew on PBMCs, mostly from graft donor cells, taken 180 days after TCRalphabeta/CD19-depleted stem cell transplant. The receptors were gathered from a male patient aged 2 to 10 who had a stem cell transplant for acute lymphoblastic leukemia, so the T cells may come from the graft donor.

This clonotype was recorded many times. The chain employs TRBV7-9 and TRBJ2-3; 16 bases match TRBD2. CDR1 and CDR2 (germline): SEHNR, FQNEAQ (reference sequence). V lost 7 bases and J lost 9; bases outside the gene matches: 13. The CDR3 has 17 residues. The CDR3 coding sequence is TGTGCCAGCACTCCCTCACCCGGGACTAGCGGGAGGGGGACGCAGTATTTT. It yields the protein CASTPSPGTSGRGTQYF.

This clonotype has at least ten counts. CDR3 sequence reads: CASTNVWVGNGNTIYF. CDR3 coding DNA: TGTGCCAGCACTAATGTCTGGGTTGGTAATGGAAACACCATATATTTT. The rearrangement links TRBV6-5 to TRBJ1-3; D is unresolved. V lost 7 bases to trimming and J lost 3 bases, with 19 bases between them. Germline V gives CDR1 MNHEY, CDR2 SVGAGI. The CDR3 extends over 16 amino acids.

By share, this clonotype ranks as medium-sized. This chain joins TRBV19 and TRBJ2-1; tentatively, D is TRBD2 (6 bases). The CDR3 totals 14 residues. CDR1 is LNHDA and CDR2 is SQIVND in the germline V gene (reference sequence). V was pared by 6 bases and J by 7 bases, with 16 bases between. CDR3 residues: CASRNPRRVNEQFF. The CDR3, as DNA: TGTGCCAGTAGAAACCCCAGGAGGGTTAATGAGCAGTTCTTC.

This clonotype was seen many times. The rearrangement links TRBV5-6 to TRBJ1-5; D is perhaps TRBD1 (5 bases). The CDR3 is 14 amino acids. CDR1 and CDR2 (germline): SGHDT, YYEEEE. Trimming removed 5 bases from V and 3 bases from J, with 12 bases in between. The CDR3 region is CASSSTGYNQPQHF. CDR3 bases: TGTGCCAGCAGTTCTACAGGTTACAATCAGCCCCAGCATTTT.

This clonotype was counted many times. CDR3 nucleotide sequence: TGTGCCAGCAGGGCGGGAGTGTTAAACATTCAGTACTTC. Translating gives CASRAGVLNIQYF. The chain is built from TRBV6-5 and TRBJ2-4; 7 positions agree with TRBD2. Per the germline V gene, CDR1 is MNHEY and CDR2 is SVGAGI. There are 13 residues in the CDR3. Trimming took 6 bases from V and 6 from J; bases not matched to a gene: 5.

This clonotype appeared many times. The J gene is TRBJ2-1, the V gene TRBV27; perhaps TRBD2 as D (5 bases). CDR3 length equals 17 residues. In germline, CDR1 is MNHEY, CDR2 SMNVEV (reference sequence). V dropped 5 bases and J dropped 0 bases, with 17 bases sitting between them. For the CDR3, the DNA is TGTGCCAGCAGTGCAAATCGGGATCCCTTCTCCTACAATGAGCAGTTCTTC. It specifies CASSANRDPFSYNEQFF.

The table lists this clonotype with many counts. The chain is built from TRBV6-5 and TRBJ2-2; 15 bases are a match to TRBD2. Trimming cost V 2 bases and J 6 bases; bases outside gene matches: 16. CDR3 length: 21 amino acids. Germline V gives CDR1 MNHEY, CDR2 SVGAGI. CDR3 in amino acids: CASSYGTGGLAGGTIPGELFF. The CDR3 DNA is TGTGCCAGCAGTTACGGGACAGGGGGACTAGCGGGAGGCACCATCCCCGGGGAGCTGTTTTTT.

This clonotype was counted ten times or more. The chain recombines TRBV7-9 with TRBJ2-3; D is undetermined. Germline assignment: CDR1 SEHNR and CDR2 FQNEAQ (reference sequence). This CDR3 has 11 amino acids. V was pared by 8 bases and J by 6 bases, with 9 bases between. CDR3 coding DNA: TGTGCCAGCTCGAAGAGCGATACGCAGTATTTT. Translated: CASSKSDTQYF.

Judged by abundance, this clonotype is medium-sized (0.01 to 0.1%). The CDR3 region has the DNA TGTGCCAGCAGCTTAGGGCGAACGGTGGGCACTGAAGCTTTCTTT. Translation: CASSLGRTVGTEAFF. J is TRBJ1-1 and V is TRBV7-9; D not resolved. V shed 1 base and J shed 4 bases, with 13 bases lying between them. Germline lookup yields CDR1 SEHNR and CDR2 FQNEAQ (reference sequence). This CDR3 is 15 amino acids long.

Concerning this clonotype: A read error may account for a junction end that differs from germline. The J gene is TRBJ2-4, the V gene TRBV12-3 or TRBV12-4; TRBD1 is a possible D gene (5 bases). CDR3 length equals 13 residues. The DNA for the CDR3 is TGTGCCAGCAGTTTAGACAGGAAAAGCATTCAGTGCTTC. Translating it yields CASSLDRKSIQCF.

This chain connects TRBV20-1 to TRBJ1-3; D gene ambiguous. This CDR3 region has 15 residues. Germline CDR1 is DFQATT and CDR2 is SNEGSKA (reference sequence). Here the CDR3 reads CWVQAPDSSGNTIYF. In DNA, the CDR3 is TGCTGGGTCCAGGCTCCGGACTCCTCTGGAAACACCATATATTTT.

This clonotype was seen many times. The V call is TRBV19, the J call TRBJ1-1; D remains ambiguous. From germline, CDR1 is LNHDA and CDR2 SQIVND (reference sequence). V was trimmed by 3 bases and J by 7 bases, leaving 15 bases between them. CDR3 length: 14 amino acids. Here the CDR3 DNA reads TGTGCCAGTAGTATGACCGGGATTACTAGTGAAGCTTTCTTT. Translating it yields CASSMTGITSEAFF.

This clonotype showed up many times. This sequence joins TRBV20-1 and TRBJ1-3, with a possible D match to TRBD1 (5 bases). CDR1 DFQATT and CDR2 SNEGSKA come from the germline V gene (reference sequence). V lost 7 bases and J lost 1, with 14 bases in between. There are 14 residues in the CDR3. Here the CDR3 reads CSGRGGESGNTIYF. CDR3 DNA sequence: TGCAGTGGCCGGGGCGGGGAGTCTGGAAACACCATATATTTT.

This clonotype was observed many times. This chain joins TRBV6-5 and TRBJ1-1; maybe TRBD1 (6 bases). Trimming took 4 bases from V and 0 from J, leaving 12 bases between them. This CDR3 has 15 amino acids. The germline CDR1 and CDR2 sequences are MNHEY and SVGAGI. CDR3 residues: CASSFAGHLNTEAFF. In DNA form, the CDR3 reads TGTGCCAGCAGTTTTGCGGGACACTTGAACACTGAAGCTTTCTTT.

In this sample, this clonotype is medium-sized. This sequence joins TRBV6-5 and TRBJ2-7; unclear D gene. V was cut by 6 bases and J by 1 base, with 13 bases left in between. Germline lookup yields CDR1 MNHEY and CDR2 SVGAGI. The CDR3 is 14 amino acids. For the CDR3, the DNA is TGTGCCAGCAGGCTAGGATGGTATTCCTACGAGCAGTACTTC. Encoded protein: CASRLGWYSYEQYF.

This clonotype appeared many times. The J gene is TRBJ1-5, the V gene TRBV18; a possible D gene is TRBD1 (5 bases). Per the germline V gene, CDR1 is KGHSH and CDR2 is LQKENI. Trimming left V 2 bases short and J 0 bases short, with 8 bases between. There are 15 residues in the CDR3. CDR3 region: CASSPYDSSNQPQHF. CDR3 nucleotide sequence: TGTGCCAGCTCACCATACGACAGTAGCAATCAGCCCCAGCATTTT.